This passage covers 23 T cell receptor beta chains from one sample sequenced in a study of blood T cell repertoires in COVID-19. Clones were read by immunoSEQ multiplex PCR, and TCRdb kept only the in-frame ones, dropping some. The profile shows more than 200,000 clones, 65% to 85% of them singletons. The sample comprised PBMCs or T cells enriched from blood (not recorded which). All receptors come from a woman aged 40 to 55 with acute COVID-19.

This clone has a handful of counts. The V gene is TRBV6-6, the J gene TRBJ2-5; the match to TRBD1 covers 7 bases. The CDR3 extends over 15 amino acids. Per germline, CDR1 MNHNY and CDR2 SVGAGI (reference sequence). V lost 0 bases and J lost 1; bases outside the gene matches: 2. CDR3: CASSYSGTAQETQYF. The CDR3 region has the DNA TGTGCCAGCAGTTACTCCGGGACAGCCCAAGAGACCCAGTACTTC.

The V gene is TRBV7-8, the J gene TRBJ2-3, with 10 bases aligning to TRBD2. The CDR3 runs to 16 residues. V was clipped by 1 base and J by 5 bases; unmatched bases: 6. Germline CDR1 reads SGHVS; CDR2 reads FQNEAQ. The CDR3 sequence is CASSLVSGGVQDTQYF. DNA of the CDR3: TGTGCCAGCAGCTTAGTAAGCGGGGGGGTACAAGATACGCAGTATTTT.

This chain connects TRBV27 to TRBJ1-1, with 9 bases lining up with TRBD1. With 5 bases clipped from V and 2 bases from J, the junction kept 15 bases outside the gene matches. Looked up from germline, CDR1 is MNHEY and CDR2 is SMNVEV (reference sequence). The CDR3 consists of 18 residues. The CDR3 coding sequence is TGTGCCAGCAGTGTCCGTCCGGGACAGGGTCGCGGAAACACTGAAGCTTTCTTT. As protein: CASSVRPGQGRGNTEAFF.

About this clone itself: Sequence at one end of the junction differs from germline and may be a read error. The CDR3 DNA reads as TGTGCCAGCTCCCCGGGGGGGGTTGTGTGGATCTTC. It yields the protein CASSPGGVVWIF. This chain uses TRBV18 with TRBJ2-1; TRBD2 aligns across 8 bases. The CDR3 is 12 residues long. In germline, CDR1 is KGHSH, CDR2 LQKENI.

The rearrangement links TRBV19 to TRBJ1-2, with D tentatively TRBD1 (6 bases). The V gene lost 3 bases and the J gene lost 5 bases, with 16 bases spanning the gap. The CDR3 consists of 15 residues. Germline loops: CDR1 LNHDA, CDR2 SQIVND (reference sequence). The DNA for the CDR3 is TGTGCCAGTAGTATCCGGACACAGGGTCAGTATGGCTACACCTTC. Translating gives CASSIRTQGQYGYTF.

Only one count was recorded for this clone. The CDR3 DNA follows: TGCGCCAGCAGCCAAGATACGGGAGGGACCCTCTACGAGCAGTACTTC. Translated: CASSQDTGGTLYEQYF. The chain uses TRBV4-3 and TRBJ2-7, with 8 bases fitting TRBD2. Germline V lookup: CDR1 LGHNA, CDR2 YSLEER. Unmatched junction bases numbered 7, after V lost 0 bases and J lost 3 bases. CDR3 size: 16 residues.

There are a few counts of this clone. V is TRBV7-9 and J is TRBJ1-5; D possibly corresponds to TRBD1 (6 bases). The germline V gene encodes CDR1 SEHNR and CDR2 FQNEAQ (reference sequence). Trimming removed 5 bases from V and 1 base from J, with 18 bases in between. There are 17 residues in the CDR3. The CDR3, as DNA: TGTGCCAGCAGCCACCCCACAGGGAAAGGGAGCAATCAGCCCCAGCATTTT. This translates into CASSHPTGKGSNQPQHF.

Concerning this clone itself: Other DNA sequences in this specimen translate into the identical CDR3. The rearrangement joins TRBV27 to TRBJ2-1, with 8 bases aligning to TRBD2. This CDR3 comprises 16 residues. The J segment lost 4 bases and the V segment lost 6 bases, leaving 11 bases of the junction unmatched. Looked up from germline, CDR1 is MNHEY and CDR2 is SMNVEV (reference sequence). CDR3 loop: CASSPLTSGRYNEQFF. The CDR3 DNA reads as TGTGCCAGCAGCCCGCTTACTAGCGGCCGGTACAATGAGCAGTTCTTC.

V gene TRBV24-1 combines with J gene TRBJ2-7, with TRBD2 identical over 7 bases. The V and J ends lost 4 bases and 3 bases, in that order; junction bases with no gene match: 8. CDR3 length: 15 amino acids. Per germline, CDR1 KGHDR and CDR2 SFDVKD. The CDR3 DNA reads TGTGCCACCAGTGAGATATGGGGAGGGGACTACGAGCAGTACTTC. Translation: CATSEIWGGDYEQYF.

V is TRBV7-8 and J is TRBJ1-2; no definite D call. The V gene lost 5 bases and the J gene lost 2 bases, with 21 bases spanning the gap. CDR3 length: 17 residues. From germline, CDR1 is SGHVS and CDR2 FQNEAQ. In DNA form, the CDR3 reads TGTGCCAGCAGCCCGCTGCGGTCTTCTCGACGGAACTATGGCTACACCTTC. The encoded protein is CASSPLRSSRRNYGYTF.

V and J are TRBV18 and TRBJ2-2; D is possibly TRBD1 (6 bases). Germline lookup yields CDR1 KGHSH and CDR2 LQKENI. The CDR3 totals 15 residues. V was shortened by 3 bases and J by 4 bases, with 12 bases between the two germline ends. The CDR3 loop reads CASSPEDSFTGELFF. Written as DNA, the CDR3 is TGTGCCAGCTCACCGGAGGACAGCTTCACCGGGGAGCTGTTTTTT.

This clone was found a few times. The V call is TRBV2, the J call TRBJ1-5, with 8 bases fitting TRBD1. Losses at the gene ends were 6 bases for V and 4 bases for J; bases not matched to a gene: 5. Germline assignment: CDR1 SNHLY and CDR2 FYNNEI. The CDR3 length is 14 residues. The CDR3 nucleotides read TGTGCCAGCAGGGACAGGGCAGGGAATCAGCCCCAGCATTTT. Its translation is CASRDRAGNQPQHF.

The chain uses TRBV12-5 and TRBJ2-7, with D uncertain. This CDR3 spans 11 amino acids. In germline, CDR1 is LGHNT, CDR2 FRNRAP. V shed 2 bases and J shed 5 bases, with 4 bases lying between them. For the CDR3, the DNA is TGTGCTAGTGGTTTGTCCGACGAGCAGTACTTC. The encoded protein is CASGLSDEQYF.

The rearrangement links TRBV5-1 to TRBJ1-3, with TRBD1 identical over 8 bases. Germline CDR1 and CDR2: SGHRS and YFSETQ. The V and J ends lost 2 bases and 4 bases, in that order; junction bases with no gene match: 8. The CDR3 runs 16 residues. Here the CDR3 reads CASSLSQGAQGNTIYF. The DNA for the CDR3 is TGCGCCAGCAGCTTAAGCCAGGGGGCGCAGGGAAACACCATATATTTT.

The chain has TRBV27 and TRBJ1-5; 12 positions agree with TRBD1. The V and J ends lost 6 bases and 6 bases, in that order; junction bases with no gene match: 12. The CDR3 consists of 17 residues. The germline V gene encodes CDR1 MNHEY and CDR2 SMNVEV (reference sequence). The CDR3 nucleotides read TGTGCCAGCAGGACTTTTGGGGACAGGGGGCATGTTCAGCCCCAGCATTTT. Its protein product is CASRTFGDRGHVQPQHF.

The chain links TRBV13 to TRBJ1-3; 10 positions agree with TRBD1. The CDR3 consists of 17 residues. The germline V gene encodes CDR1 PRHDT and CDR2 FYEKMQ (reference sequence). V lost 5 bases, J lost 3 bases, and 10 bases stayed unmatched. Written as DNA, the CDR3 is TGTGCCAGCAGCAACACCGGGACAGGGGATGATGGAAACACCATATATTTT. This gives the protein CASSNTGTGDDGNTIYF.

The CDR3 coding sequence is TGTGCCAGCAGTCCCAGGAATACGCAGTATTTT. Translating gives CASSPRNTQYF. This sequence joins TRBV2 and TRBJ2-3; D call uncertain. The V gene lost 5 bases and the J gene lost 7 bases, with 7 bases spanning the gap. The CDR3 spans 11 residues. Looked up from germline, CDR1 is SNHLY and CDR2 is FYNNEI.

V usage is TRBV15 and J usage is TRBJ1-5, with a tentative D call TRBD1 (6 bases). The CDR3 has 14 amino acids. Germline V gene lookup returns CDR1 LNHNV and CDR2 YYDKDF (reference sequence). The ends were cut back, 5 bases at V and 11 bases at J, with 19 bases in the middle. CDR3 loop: CATSLGGDQFSQHF. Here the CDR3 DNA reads TGTGCCACCAGCTTAGGGGGGGATCAGTTTTCCCAGCATTTT.

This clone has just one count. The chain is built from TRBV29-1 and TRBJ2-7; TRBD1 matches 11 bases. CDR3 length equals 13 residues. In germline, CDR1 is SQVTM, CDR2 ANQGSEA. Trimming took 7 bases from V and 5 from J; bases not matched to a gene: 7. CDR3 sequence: CSAWTGGVNEQYF. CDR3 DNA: TGCAGCGCTTGGACAGGGGGCGTAAACGAGCAGTACTTC.

The CDR3 DNA follows: TGTGCCGTCGGAGCGGGAGGGGTAGGGGATACGCAGTATTTT. Its translation: CAVGAGGVGDTQYF. This sequence joins TRBV10-3 and TRBJ2-3, with 10 bases matching TRBD2. Looked up from germline, CDR1 is ENHRY and CDR2 is SYGVKD. The CDR3 contains 14 residues. J gave up 6 bases and V 11 bases, and 11 bases lay outside the gene matches.

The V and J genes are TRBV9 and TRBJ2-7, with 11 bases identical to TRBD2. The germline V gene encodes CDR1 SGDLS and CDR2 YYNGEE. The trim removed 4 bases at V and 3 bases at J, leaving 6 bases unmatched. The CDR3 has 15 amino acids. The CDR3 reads CASSPLAGGSYEQYF. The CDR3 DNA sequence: TGTGCCAGCAGCCCCCTAGCGGGGGGTAGCTACGAGCAGTACTTC.

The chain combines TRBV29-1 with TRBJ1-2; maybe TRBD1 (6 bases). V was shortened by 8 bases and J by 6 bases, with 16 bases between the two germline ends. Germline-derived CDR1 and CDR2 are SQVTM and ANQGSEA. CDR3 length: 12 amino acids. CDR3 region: CSTARGQNGYTF. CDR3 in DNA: TGCAGCACTGCTCGCGGACAGAATGGCTACACCTTC.

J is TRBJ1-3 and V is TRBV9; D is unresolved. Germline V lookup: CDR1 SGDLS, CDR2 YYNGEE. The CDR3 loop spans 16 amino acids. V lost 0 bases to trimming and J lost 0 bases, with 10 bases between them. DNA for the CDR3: TGTGCCAGCAGCGTAGTTCCGGGGAGCTCTGGAAACACCATATATTTT. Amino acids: CASSVVPGSSGNTIYF.